This T cell receptor (beta chain) comes out of a study of cytomegalovirus exposure and HLA in healthy donors. Sequencing was performed with immunoSEQ multiplex PCR; in TCRdb, only in-frame clones are kept and a portion is missing. The table includes 180,000 or so clones, about 89% detected once. Study results and caveats: The authors enumerated around 150 TCR beta chains as linked to cytomegalovirus.

Notes on this clone: Its target is unknown.

What was sequenced was PBMCs. This receptor was identified in a man under 40 in good health and CMV-seropositive.

The CDR3 spells CASSGGVNTEAFF. CDR3 coding DNA: TGCGCCAGCAGCGGGGGCGTGAACACTGAAGCTTTCTTT. The rearrangement uses TRBV10-2 and TRBJ1-1; tentatively, D is TRBD1 (6 bases). In germline, CDR1 is WSHSY, CDR2 SAAADI. V shed 6 bases and J shed 0 bases, with 8 bases lying between them. This CDR3 is built from 13 residues.